This T cell receptor beta chain emerged from a study of blood T cell repertoires in COVID-19. On the study more broadly: Whether acute or convalescent, the COVID-19 samples came from the United States, Italy and Spain. Sources were T cells, B-cell-depleted T cells, or PBMCs; the material itself was cDNA or gDNA.

Patients in Seattle were enrolled during active infection, then followed longitudinally. Original methodology: Using reference gene primer amplification, nucleated cell counts were estimated. Repertoires were generated with immunoSEQ multiplex PCR, while TCRdb's copy carries only in-frame clones and drops some. V, J and clone size are taken as reported in that table, and D and trimming were inferred from the DNA itself. In the table there are around 150,000 clones, around 82% of which are singletons. The length of the CDR3 is 21 residues. Per germline, CDR1 SNHLY and CDR2 FYNNEI. The J segment lost 3 bases and the V segment lost 6 bases, leaving 24 bases of the junction unmatched.

This sequence was found in a woman in her thirties or forties with COVID-19, enrolled during active disease. This chain joins TRBV2 and TRBJ1-5, with 9 bases that match TRBD1. Sequenced material: peripheral blood. The CDR3 region has the DNA TGTGCCAGCAGCCTCACACCATCGGGACAGGGTTTTTCAGGGGCCAATCAGCCCCAGCATTTT. This codes for CASSLTPSGQGFSGANQPQHF.